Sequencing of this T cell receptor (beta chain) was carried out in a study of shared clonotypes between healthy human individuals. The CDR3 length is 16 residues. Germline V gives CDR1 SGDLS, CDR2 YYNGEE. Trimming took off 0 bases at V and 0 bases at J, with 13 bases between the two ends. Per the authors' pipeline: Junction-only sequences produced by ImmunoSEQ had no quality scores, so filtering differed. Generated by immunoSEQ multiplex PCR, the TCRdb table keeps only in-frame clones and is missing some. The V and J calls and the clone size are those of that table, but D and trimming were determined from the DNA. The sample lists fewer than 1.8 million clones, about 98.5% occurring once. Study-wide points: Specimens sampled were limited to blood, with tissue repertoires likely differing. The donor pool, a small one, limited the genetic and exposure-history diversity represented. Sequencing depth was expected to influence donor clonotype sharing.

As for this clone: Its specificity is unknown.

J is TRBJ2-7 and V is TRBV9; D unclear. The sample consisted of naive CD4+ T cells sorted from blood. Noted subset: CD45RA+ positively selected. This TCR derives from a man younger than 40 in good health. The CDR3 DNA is TGTGCCAGCAGCGTAGGTTGGGGTTCAGCCTCCTACGAGCAGTACTTC. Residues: CASSVGWGSASYEQYF. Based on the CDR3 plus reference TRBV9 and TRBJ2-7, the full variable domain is DSGVTQTPKHLITATGQRVTLRCSPRSGDLSVYWYQQSLDQGLQFLIQYYNGEERAKGNILERFSAQQFPDLHSELNLSSLELGDSALYFCASSVGWGSASYEQYFGPGTRLTVT.